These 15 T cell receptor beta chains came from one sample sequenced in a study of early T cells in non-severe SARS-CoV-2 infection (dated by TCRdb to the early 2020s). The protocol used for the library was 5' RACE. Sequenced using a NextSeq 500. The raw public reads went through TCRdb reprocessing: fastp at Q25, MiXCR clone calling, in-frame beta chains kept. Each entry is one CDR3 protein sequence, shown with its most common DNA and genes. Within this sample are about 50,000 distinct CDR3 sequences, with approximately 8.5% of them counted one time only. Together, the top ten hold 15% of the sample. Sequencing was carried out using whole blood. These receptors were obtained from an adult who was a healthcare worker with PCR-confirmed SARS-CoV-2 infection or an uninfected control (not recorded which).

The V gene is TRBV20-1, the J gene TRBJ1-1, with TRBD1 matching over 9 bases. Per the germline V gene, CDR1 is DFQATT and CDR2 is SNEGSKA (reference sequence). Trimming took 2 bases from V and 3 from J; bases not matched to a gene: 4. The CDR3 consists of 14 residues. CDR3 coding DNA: TGCAGTGCTAGAAAGACAGGGGGGGACACTGAAGCTTTCTTT. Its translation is CSARKTGGDTEAFF.

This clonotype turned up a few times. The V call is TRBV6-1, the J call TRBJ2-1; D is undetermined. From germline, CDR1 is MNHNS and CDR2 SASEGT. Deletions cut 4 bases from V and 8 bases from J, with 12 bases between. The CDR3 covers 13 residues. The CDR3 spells CASSVQSWDEQFF. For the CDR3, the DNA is TGTGCCAGCAGTGTCCAGAGTTGGGATGAGCAGTTCTTC.

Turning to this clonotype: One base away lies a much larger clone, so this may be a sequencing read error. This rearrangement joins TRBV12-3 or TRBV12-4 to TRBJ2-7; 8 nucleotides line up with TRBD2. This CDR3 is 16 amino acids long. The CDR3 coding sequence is TGTACCAGCAGTTACAGCGGGAGTTATAGGTCCTACGAGCAGTACTTC. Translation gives CTSSYSGSYRSYEQYF.

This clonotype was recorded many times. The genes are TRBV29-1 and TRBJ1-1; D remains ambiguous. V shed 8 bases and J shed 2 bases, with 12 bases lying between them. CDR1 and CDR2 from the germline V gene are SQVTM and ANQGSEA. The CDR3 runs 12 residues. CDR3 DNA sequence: TGCAGCCCCTCACCTCCAAACACTGAAGCTTTCTTT. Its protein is CSPSPPNTEAFF.

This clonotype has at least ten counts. DNA for the CDR3: TGCAGTGCTAGAGACCATTTTGGAGGGGCGGACTATGGCTACACCTTC. It encodes CSARDHFGGADYGYTF. This chain links TRBV20-1 with TRBJ1-2, with D possibly matching TRBD1 (5 bases). The CDR3 loop spans 16 amino acids. V lost 0 bases, J lost 3 bases, and 17 bases lay in between. The germline gives CDR1 DFQATT, CDR2 SNEGSKA (reference sequence).

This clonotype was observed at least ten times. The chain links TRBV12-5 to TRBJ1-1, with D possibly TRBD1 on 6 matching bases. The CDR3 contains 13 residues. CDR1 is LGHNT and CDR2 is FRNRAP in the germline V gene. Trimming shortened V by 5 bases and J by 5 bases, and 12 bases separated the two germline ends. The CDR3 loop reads CASGREGGTEAFF. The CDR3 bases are TGTGCTAGTGGTCGAGAAGGGGGAACTGAAGCTTTCTTT.

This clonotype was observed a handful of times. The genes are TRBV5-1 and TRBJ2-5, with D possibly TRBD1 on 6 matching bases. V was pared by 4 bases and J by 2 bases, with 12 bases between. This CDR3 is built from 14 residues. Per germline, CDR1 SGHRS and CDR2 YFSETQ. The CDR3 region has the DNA TGCGCCAGCAGCCGAGGACAGCAGCAAGAGACCCAGTACTTC. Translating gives CASSRGQQQETQYF.

DNA for the CDR3: TGTGCCAGCAGCTCCGGGACAGGGCGGACCCTCTATGGCTACACCTTC. Amino acids: CASSSGTGRTLYGYTF. The rearrangement uses TRBV5-4 and TRBJ1-2; 9 nucleotides align to TRBD1. This CDR3 is 16 amino acids long. Germline V gives CDR1 SGHNT, CDR2 YYREEE (reference sequence). Trimming cost V 3 bases and J 4 bases; bases outside gene matches: 10.

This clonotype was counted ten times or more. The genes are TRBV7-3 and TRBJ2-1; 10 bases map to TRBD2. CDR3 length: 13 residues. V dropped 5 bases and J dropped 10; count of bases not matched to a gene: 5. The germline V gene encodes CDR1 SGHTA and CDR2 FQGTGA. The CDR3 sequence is CASSPQREGEQFF. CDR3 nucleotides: TGTGCCAGCAGCCCCCAGCGGGAGGGGGAGCAGTTCTTC.

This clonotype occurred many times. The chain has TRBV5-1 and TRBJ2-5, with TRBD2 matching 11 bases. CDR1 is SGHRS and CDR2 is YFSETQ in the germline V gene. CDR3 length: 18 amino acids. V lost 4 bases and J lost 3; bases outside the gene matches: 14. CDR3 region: CASSITKTGTSGKETQYF. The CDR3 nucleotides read TGCGCCAGCAGCATAACTAAGACCGGGACTAGCGGAAAAGAGACCCAGTACTTC.

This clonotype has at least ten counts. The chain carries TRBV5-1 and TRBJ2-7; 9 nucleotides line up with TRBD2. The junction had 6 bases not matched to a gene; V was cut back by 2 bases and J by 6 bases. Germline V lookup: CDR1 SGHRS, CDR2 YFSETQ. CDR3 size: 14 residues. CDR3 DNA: TGCGCCAGCAGCTTTAGCGGGAGCGGTGGCGAGCAGTACTTC. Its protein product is CASSFSGSGGEQYF.

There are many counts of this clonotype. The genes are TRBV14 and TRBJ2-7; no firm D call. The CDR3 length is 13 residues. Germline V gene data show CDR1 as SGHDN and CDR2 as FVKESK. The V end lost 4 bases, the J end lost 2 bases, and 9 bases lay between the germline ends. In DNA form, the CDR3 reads TGTGCCAGCAGCCCCCGCTTCCCCTACGAGCAGTACTTC. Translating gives CASSPRFPYEQYF.

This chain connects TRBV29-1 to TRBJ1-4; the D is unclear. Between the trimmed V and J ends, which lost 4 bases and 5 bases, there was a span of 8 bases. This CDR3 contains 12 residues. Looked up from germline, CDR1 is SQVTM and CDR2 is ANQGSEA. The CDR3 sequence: CSVVGRNEKLFF. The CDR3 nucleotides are TGCAGCGTTGTGGGTCGAAATGAAAAACTGTTTTTT. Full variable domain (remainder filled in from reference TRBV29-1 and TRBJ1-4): SAVISQKPSRDICQRGTSLTIQCQVDSQVTMMFWYRQQPGQSLTLIATANQGSEATYESGFVIDKFPISRPNLTFSTLTVSNMSPEDSSIYLCSVVGRNEKLFFGSGTQLSVL.

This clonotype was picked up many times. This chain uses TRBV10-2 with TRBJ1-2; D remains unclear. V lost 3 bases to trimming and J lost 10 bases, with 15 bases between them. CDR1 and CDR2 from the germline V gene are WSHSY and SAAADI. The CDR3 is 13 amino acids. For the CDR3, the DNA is TGCGCCAGCAGTGAAAGTTGGAAAACCGCCTACACCTTC. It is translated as CASSESWKTAYTF.

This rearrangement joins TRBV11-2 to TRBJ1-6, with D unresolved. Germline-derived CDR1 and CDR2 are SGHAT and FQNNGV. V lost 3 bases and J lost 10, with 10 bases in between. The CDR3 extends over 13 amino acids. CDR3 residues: CASSLPIGSPLHF. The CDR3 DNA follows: TGTGCCAGCAGCTTGCCGATCGGGTCACCCCTCCACTTT.